Reported below is one TCR beta chain. V dropped 7 bases and J dropped 4; count of bases not matched to a gene: 5. There are 13 residues in the CDR3. Germline CDR1 is WSHSY and CDR2 is SAAADI. Profiling relied on immunoSEQ multiplex PCR, and the TCRdb table lists in-frame clones only, not all of them. The table has about 2.3 million clones, 93% seen once. Each donor was a Caucasian adult residing in Nashville, Tennessee. A CD45RA+ naive subset and a CD45RA-negative memory subset were split from CD4+ cells. This entry is derived from a study of shared clonotypes between healthy human individuals. Study overall: Plates per donor: three CD4 naive, three CD4 memory, two CD8 naive, one CD8 memory.

The chain has TRBV10-2 and TRBJ1-2; 8 positions match TRBD1. This TCR was recovered from a man younger than 30 in good health. Some clones in this sample may be carry-over from other donors' samples. Source material: naive CD4+ T cells from PBMCs. Subset specified: CD45RA+ positively selected. The CDR3 DNA reads TGCGCCAGCATGGCACAGGGGGGCTATGGCTACACCTTC. The encoded protein is CASMAQGGYGYTF.